This T cell receptor (beta chain) was observed in a study of technical replicates of blood from four donors. The CDR3 covers 14 residues. The germline CDR1 and CDR2 sequences are SGHKS and YYEKEE (reference sequence). V was trimmed by 2 bases and J by 3 bases, leaving 9 bases between them. The data were produced by immunoSEQ multiplex PCR, yet TCRdb's version contains in-frame clones alone and is incomplete. The profile shows about 100,000 clones, roughly 95% of them singletons. This TCR was recovered from a human donor in good health. The sample taken for sequencing was T cells isolated from PBMCs. The chain combines TRBV5-5 with TRBJ1-5, with no clear D. CDR3 sequence (DNA): TGTGCCAGCAGCTTCTTACTTAACAATCAGCCCCAGCATTTT. This encodes CASSFLLNNQPQHF.